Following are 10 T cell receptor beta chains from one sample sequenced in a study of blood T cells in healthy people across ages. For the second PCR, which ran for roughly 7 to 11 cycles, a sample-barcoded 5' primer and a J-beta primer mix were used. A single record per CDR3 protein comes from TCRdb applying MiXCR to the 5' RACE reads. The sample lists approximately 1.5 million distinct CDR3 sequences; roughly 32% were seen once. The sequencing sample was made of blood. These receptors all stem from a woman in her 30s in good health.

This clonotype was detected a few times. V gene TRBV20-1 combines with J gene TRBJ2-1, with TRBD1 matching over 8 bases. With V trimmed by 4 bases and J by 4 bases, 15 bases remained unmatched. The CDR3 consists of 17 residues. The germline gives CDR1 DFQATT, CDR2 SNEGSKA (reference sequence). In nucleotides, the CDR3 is TGCAGTGCTACGGGACAGGTCTTCCACTTTGGGTACAATGAGCAGTTCTTC. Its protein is CSATGQVFHFGYNEQFF.

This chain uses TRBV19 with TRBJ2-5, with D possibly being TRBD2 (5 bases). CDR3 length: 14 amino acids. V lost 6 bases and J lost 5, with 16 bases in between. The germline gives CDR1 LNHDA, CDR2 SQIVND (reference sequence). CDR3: CASRPRWSGETQYF. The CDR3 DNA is TGTGCCAGTAGGCCCAGGTGGTCGGGGGAGACCCAGTACTTC.

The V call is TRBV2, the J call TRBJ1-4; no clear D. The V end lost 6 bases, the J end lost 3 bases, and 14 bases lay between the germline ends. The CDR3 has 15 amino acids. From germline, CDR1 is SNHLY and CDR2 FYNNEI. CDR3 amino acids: CASRRTELPNEKLFF. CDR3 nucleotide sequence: TGTGCCAGCAGGAGAACGGAGTTACCTAATGAAAAACTGTTTTTT.

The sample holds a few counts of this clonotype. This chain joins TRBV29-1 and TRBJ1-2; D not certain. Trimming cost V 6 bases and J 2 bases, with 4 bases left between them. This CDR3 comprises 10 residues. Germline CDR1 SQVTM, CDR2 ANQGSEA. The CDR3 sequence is CSVGNYGYTF. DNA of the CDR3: TGCAGCGTCGGAAACTATGGCTACACCTTC.

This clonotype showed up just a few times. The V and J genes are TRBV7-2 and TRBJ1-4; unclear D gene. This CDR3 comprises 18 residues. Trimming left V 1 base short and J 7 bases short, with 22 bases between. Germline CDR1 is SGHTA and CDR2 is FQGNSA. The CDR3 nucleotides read TGTGCCAGCAGCTTAGGGGTGCGGGTAGCGGCCTTGGGTGAAAAACTGTTTTTT. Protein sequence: CASSLGVRVAALGEKLFF.

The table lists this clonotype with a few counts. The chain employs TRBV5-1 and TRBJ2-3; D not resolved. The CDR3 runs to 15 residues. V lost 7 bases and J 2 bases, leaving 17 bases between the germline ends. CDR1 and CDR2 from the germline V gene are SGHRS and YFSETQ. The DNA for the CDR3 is TGCGCCAGCGGGTCCTCAGGTTTACCCACAGATACGCAGTATTTT. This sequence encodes CASGSSGLPTDTQYF.

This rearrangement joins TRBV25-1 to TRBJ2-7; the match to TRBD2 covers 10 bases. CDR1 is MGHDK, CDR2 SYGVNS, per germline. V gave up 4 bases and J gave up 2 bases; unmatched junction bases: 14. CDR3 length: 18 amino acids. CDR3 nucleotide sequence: TGTGCCAGCAGTGGTAGGTCGGGTAGCGGGAGGTCTACCTACGAGCAGTACTTC. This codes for CASSGRSGSGRSTYEQYF.

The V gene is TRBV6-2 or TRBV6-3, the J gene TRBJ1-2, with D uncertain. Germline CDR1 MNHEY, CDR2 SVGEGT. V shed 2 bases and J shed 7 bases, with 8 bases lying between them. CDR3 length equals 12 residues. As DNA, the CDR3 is TGTGCCAGCAGTTACCCGGAGCGTGGCTACACCTTC. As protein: CASSYPERGYTF.

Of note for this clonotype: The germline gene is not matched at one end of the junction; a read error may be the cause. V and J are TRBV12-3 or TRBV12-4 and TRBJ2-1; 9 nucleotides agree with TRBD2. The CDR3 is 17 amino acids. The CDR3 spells CASSSSIAGALYDEQFF. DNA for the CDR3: TGTGCCAGTAGTTCGTCCATAGCGGGAGCACTCTACGATGAGCAGTTCTTC.

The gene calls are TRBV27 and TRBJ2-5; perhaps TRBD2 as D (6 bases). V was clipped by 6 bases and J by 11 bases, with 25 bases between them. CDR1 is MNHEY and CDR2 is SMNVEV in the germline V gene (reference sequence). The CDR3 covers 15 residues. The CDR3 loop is CASSPAVATLREQYF. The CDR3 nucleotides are TGTGCCAGCAGCCCCGCGGTAGCGACCTTACGGGAGCAGTACTTC.